This T cell receptor beta chain was profiled in a study of T cell responses to AZD1222 COVID-19 vaccine. Method: immunoSEQ multiplex PCR; TCRdb's copy keeps in-frame clones and lacks some. The sample yields tens of thousands of clones, about nine tenths seen once. CDR1 and CDR2 (germline): MNHEY, SMNVEV (reference sequence). The J segment lost 2 bases and the V segment lost 4 bases, leaving 8 bases of the junction unmatched. The CDR3 is made up of 16 amino acids. This TCR derives from an adult in good health. This chain links TRBV27 with TRBJ2-3; 8 nucleotides align to TRBD2. Here the sequenced sample was peripheral blood, taken on day 0 of AZD1222 vaccination. The CDR3 loop is CASSSRGGIFTDTQYF. CDR3 nucleotide sequence: TGTGCCAGCAGTTCTCGGGGGGGGATATTCACAGATACGCAGTATTTT.